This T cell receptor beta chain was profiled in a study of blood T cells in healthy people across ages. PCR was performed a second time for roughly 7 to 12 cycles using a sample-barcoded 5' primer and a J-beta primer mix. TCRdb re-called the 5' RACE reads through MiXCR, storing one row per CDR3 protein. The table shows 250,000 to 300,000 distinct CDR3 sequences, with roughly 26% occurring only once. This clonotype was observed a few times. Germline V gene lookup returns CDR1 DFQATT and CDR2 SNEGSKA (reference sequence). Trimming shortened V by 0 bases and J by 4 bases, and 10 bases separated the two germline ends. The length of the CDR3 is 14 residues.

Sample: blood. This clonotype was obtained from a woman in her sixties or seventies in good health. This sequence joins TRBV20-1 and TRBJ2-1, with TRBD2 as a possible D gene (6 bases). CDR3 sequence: CSAREERVYNEQFF. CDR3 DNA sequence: TGCAGTGCTAGAGAAGAGCGGGTTTACAATGAGCAGTTCTTC.